This entry features one T cell receptor beta chain sequence. These data belong to a study of T cell changes during pregnancy in multiple sclerosis. TCRdb's table, derived via immunoSEQ multiplex PCR, lists solely in-frame clones and lacks some. The table records tens of thousands of clones, roughly 91% of them present only once. Per the germline V gene, CDR1 is SGHTA and CDR2 is FQGNSA. V was cut by 5 bases and J by 5 bases, with 15 bases left in between. The length of the CDR3 is 14 residues. The receptor comes from a female donor with multiple sclerosis, enrolled in a pregnancy study. This specimen consisted of peripheral blood, obtained in the first trimester of pregnancy. The chain has TRBV7-2 and TRBJ1-1, with a possible D match to TRBD1 (5 bases). CDR3 region: CASSPFRGITEAFF. Here the CDR3 DNA reads TGTGCCAGCAGCCCGTTCCGGGGGATAACTGAAGCTTTCTTT. Drawing the rest from reference TRBV7-2 and TRBJ1-1, the complete variable domain is GAGVSQSPSNKVTEKGKDVELRCDPISGHTALYWYRQSLGQGLEFLIYFQGNSAPDKSGLPSDRFSAERTGGSVSTLTIQRTQQEDSAVYLCASSPFRGITEAFFGQGTRLTVV.